This T cell receptor (beta chain) comes out of a study of T cell repertoires in cytomegalovirus infection. For the study at large: Peptides in the study included HLA-C-restricted and HLA-B-restricted CMV epitopes. Public TCR beta signatures marked donors with CMV infection and the matching HLA. Findings and caveats of the study: The ex vivo response showed dominance by HLA-C-restricted CMV-specific TCR beta clonotypes. Cumulative public TCR beta family frequency identified CMV carriers with the relevant HLA.

Each CDR3 protein gets one entry after TCRdb re-called the reads with MiXCR. This table holds a few hundred thousand distinct CDR3 sequences, about 42% found once. The CDR3 extends over 15 amino acids. In germline, CDR1 is SGHTA, CDR2 FQGNSA. V lost 1 base and J 5 bases, leaving 14 bases between the germline ends. Worth noting for this clonotype: Antigen unknown.

The chain recombines TRBV7-2 with TRBJ2-5; D assignment may be TRBD1 or TRBD2 (6 bases each). The sequences come from cultured PBMCs, collected from culture after CMV antigen stimulation. The receptor's source is a human donor in good health (CMV status not recorded). Some clones in this sample may be carry-over from other donors' samples. In nucleotides, the CDR3 is TGTGCCAGCAGCTTAGTGGGGGGCCTGAGGGAGACCCAGTACTTC. It yields the protein CASSLVGGLRETQYF.